These 24 T cell receptor beta chains were all obtained from the same sample, sequenced in a study of T cell responses to AZD1222 COVID-19 vaccine. The repertoire was sequenced with immunoSEQ multiplex PCR; TCRdb's copy has only in-frame clones and lacks some. The sample records about 84,000 clones, about 85% being singletons. The sample in question was peripheral blood, obtained on day 0 of AZD1222 vaccination. The source is an adult in good health.

J is TRBJ2-2 and V is TRBV11-2, with a tentative D call TRBD2 (5 bases). Per the germline V gene, CDR1 is SGHAT and CDR2 is FQNNGV. V dropped 0 bases and J dropped 7 bases, with 12 bases sitting between them. The CDR3 has 15 residues. The CDR3 DNA is TGTGCCAGCAGCTTAGATCTCGGGGTAGGCGGGGAGCTGTTTTTT. Protein sequence: CASSLDLGVGGELFF.

V and J are TRBV19 and TRBJ1-5; TRBD1 matches 8 bases. Germline V gene lookup returns CDR1 LNHDA and CDR2 SQIVND (reference sequence). V trimming: 7 bases; J trimming: 7 bases; junction bases outside the gene matches: 9. This CDR3 has 14 amino acids. CDR3 loop: CASTGTGGSQPQHF. CDR3 in DNA: TGTGCCAGTACCGGGACAGGAGGATCACAGCCCCAGCATTTT.

This rearrangement joins TRBV3-1 (or the pseudogene TRBV3-2) to TRBJ1-5; unclear D gene. Germline V gene data show CDR1 as LGHDT and CDR2 as YNNKEL (reference sequence). Trimming pared 0 bases from V and 7 bases from J, leaving 13 bases between. CDR3 length: 15 residues. The chain's CDR3 is CASSQDSTSRQPQHF. The CDR3 DNA is TGTGCCAGCAGCCAAGATTCGACCAGCCGGCAGCCCCAGCATTTT.

V is TRBV20-1 and J is TRBJ1-4; D is unresolved. V lost 5 bases, J lost 4 bases, and 5 bases lay in between. The germline V gene has CDR1 DFQATT and CDR2 SNEGSKA (reference sequence). CDR3 length equals 11 residues. CDR3 residues: CSAPDNEKLFF. As DNA, the CDR3 is TGCAGTGCTCCGGATAATGAAAAACTGTTTTTT.

This chain links TRBV5-8 with TRBJ1-5; D is perhaps TRBD1 (6 bases). This CDR3 spans 15 amino acids. Trimming removed 4 bases from V and 4 bases from J, with 15 bases in between. CDR1 is SGHTS, CDR2 YDEGEE, per germline. The CDR3 DNA reads as TGTGCCAGCAGCCTCAGGGGAAACGGGAATCAGCCCCAGCATTTT. Amino acid sequence: CASSLRGNGNQPQHF.

In this sample, this clone turned up once. The DNA of the CDR3 is TGTGCCGCGGCCCGGACAGGGGGCGACGAGCAGTACTTC. Amino acid sequence: CAAARTGGDEQYF. The V and J genes are TRBV7-9 and TRBJ2-7; 11 nucleotides agree with TRBD1. The germline CDR1 and CDR2 sequences are SEHNR and FQNEAQ (reference sequence). V lost 11 bases and J lost 5; bases outside the gene matches: 8. The CDR3 consists of 13 residues.

This clone was recorded only once. This chain uses TRBV4-2 with TRBJ2-3; 8 nucleotides match TRBD2. The CDR3 covers 16 residues. Unmatched junction bases numbered 7, after V lost 2 bases and J lost 3 bases. Germline CDR1 reads LGHNA; CDR2 reads YNFKEQ. The CDR3 loop is CASSQLAGDWTDTQYF. CDR3 bases: TGTGCCAGCAGCCAACTAGCGGGCGATTGGACAGATACGCAGTATTTT.

This clone was seen a few times. This chain uses TRBV27 with TRBJ1-2; D may be TRBD1 (5 bases). This CDR3 comprises 13 residues. The germline gives CDR1 MNHEY, CDR2 SMNVEV (reference sequence). The ends were cut back, 6 bases at V and 3 bases at J, with 11 bases in the middle. The CDR3 bases are TGTGCCAGCAGAAGTGCAGGGTACTATGGCTACACCTTC. As protein: CASRSAGYYGYTF.

Worth noting for this clone: The sample holds other DNA sequences that translate to the same CDR3. The chain is built from TRBV7-9 and TRBJ2-6, with D uncertain. Trimming took 1 base from V and 0 from J, leaving 1 base between them. CDR1 and CDR2 from the germline V gene are SEHNR and FQNEAQ (reference sequence). The CDR3 is 14 amino acids. In DNA form, the CDR3 reads TGTGCCAGCAGCTTAGACTCTGGGGCCAACGTCCTGACTTTC. Its protein is CASSLDSGANVLTF.

The chain recombines TRBV19 with TRBJ2-1; D unclear. The germline CDR1 and CDR2 sequences are LNHDA and SQIVND (reference sequence). Trimming stripped 5 bases from V and 6 bases from J, with 11 bases between. The CDR3 is 13 amino acids. The DNA for the CDR3 is TGTGCCAGTAGTTTTGACCCACGCAATGAGCAGTTCTTC. This gives the protein CASSFDPRNEQFF.

This rearrangement joins TRBV19 to TRBJ1-4, with no clear D. V was clipped by 7 bases and J by 17 bases, with 8 bases between them. The length of the CDR3 is 8 residues. In germline, CDR1 is LNHDA, CDR2 SQIVND (reference sequence). The CDR3 sequence: CASMLPFF. For the CDR3, the DNA is TGTGCCAGTATGTTGCCTTTTTTT.

The rearrangement links TRBV14 to TRBJ2-5; 12 bases align to TRBD2. J lost 4 bases, V lost 1 base, and 10 bases had no gene match. This CDR3 is built from 18 residues. Per the germline V gene, CDR1 is SGHDN and CDR2 is FVKESK. In DNA, the CDR3 is TGTGCCAGCAGCCAAGGTCGTCTAGCGGGAGGGCCTCTAGAGACCCAGTACTTC. It encodes CASSQGRLAGGPLETQYF.

The chain links TRBV5-8 to TRBJ1-5; D unresolved. In germline, CDR1 is SGHTS, CDR2 YDEGEE. The length of the CDR3 is 13 residues. V was clipped by 1 base and J by 2 bases, with 4 bases between them. The CDR3 nucleotides are TGTGCCAGCAGCTTGAGGGGCAATCAGCCCCAGCATTTT. Its translation: CASSLRGNQPQHF.

Here the CDR3 DNA reads TGTGCCAGCAGCGTAGAACAGGGGGCGGTGGGAACTAATGAAAAACTGTTTTTT. This sequence encodes CASSVEQGAVGTNEKLFF. The chain is built from TRBV9 and TRBJ1-4, with 9 bases identical to TRBD1. The trim removed 0 bases at V and 1 base at J, leaving 7 bases unmatched. The CDR3 runs to 18 residues. Germline lookup yields CDR1 SGDLS and CDR2 YYNGEE.

This clone came up a few times. DNA for the CDR3: TGTGCCAGTAGTATACCACAGGGGATCATATATTTT. This encodes CASSIPQGIIYF. The chain is built from TRBV19 and TRBJ1-3, with 7 bases aligning to TRBD1. After removal of 2 bases from V and 12 bases from J, the junction contained 4 bases not matched to a gene. The germline gives CDR1 LNHDA, CDR2 SQIVND (reference sequence). This CDR3 contains 12 residues.

J is TRBJ1-2 and V is TRBV11-2, with D possibly TRBD1 on 5 matching bases. Trimming stripped 5 bases from V and 2 bases from J, with 15 bases between. CDR3 length: 15 residues. The V gene's germline CDR1 is SGHAT and CDR2 FQNNGV. CDR3 amino acids: CASSPPGGLNYGYTF. CDR3 sequence (DNA): TGTGCCAGCAGCCCACCCGGGGGGTTAAACTATGGCTACACCTTC.

The CDR3 nucleotides read TGTGCCAGCAGTGAAAATTTTTTCTGGGGGACTGAAGCTTTCTTT. Residues: CASSENFFWGTEAFF. V and J are TRBV6-1 and TRBJ1-1; maybe TRBD1 (5 bases). This CDR3 is 15 amino acids long. Germline-derived CDR1 and CDR2 are MNHNS and SASEGT. V was shortened by 2 bases and J by 5 bases, with 15 bases between the two germline ends.

The chain carries TRBV19 and TRBJ2-2, with 13 positions matching TRBD2. Germline CDR1 is LNHDA and CDR2 is SQIVND (reference sequence). Trimming took 9 bases from V and 0 from J; bases not matched to a gene: 1. CDR3 length: 15 residues. CDR3 amino acids: CASGTSGANTGELFF. Here the CDR3 DNA reads TGTGCCAGCGGGACTAGCGGGGCGAACACCGGGGAGCTGTTTTTT.

This chain links TRBV5-5 with TRBJ2-1, with D tentatively TRBD2 (5 bases). This CDR3 contains 15 residues. CDR1 SGHKS and CDR2 YYEKEE come from the germline V gene (reference sequence). V lost 0 bases and J 4 bases, leaving 11 bases between the germline ends. The CDR3 coding sequence is TGTGCCAGCAGCTTGGCGGGAAGGGAATACAATGAGCAGTTCTTC. Protein: CASSLAGREYNEQFF.

The gene calls are TRBV5-1 and TRBJ2-5, with 11 nucleotides matching TRBD1. The CDR3 is 15 amino acids. The germline CDR1 and CDR2 sequences are SGHRS and YFSETQ. J was trimmed by 5 bases and V by 5 bases; bases with no gene match: 8. In DNA, the CDR3 is TGCGCCAGCAGGTGGACAGGGGGCAGTTCGGAGACCCAGTACTTC. It yields the protein CASRWTGGSSETQYF.

The chain joins TRBV13 to TRBJ1-1; TRBD1 aligns across 8 bases. Trimming cost V 5 bases and J 1 base; bases outside gene matches: 3. CDR3 size: 14 residues. CDR1 PRHDT and CDR2 FYEKMQ come from the germline V gene (reference sequence). The DNA for the CDR3 is TGTGCCAGCAGCCAGGGGGCTCGGAACACTGAAGCTTTCTTT. It specifies CASSQGARNTEAFF.

The rearrangement links TRBV6-5 to TRBJ1-1; 11 bases align to TRBD1. CDR3 length: 14 residues. Trimming took 8 bases from V and 4 from J; bases not matched to a gene: 6. Germline loops: CDR1 MNHEY, CDR2 SVGAGI. In nucleotides, the CDR3 is TGTGCCAGCGGATCCGGGACAGGGGGCACTGAAGCTTTCTTT. Translating it yields CASGSGTGGTEAFF.

The chain is built from TRBV7-2 and TRBJ2-5, with D possibly being TRBD2 (7 bases). Germline assignment: CDR1 SGHTA and CDR2 FQGNSA. This CDR3 is 14 amino acids long. Deletions cut 4 bases from V and 1 base from J, with 10 bases between. The CDR3: CASSWGGAQETQYF. The CDR3 DNA follows: TGTGCCAGCAGCTGGGGGGGGGCCCAAGAGACCCAGTACTTC.

The rearrangement uses TRBV19 and TRBJ1-3; no reliable D call. CDR1 and CDR2 (germline): LNHDA, SQIVND (reference sequence). The CDR3 is made up of 14 amino acids. The ends were cut back, 4 bases at V and 0 bases at J, with 7 bases in the middle. The CDR3 sequence is CASSTGYSGNTIYF. The CDR3 nucleotides are TGTGCCAGTAGTACCGGGTACTCTGGAAACACCATATATTTT.